Below, 3 T cell receptor beta chains from the same sample are listed, as sequenced in a study of T cell responses to AZD1222 COVID-19 vaccine. The repertoire was sequenced with immunoSEQ multiplex PCR; TCRdb's copy has only in-frame clones and lacks some. The sample includes 85,000 to 130,000 clones, roughly 90% seen only once; the top ten take approximately 4.7%. The input for sequencing was peripheral blood, taken on day 0 of AZD1222 vaccination. The source is an adult in good health.

The rearrangement joins TRBV19 to TRBJ1-5; D remains unclear. The CDR3 contains 14 residues. Trimming removed 7 bases at V and 0 bases at J, with 10 bases between. CDR1 is LNHDA and CDR2 is SQIVND in the germline V gene (reference sequence). The CDR3 DNA sequence: TGTGCCAGTAACAAGGTCTATAGCAATCAGCCCCAGCATTTT. As protein: CASNKVYSNQPQHF.

The chain joins TRBV3-1 (or the pseudogene TRBV3-2) to TRBJ1-1; 8 nucleotides align to TRBD1. CDR3 length equals 15 residues. From germline, CDR1 is LGHDT and CDR2 YNNKEL (reference sequence). J was trimmed by 5 bases and V by 8 bases; bases with no gene match: 13. CDR3: CASGLTGVVMTEAFF. The DNA for the CDR3 is TGTGCCAGCGGTTTGACAGGGGTGGTAATGACTGAAGCTTTCTTT.

The chain uses TRBV2 and TRBJ2-1; tentative D call: TRBD1 (5 bases). In germline, CDR1 is SNHLY, CDR2 FYNNEI. Trimming shortened V by 5 bases and J by 5 bases, and 25 bases separated the two germline ends. CDR3 length: 18 residues. Here the CDR3 DNA reads TGTGCCAGCAGTCCTGGGGCCTGGACATCGCCTAGGGACAATGAGCAGTTCTTC. Translation: CASSPGAWTSPRDNEQFF.